This T cell receptor (beta chain) was documented in a study of OX40 agonist ivuxolimab in advanced cancers. Whole-study context: Participants could have had prior anti-PD-1, anti-PD-L1 or anti-CTLA-4 therapy, and about 37% had some. Study outcomes and limitations: Blood T cells, both CD4+ and CD8+, expanded clonally by week 6 at 0.1 to 3.0 mg/kg.

Worth noting for this clone: Its matching antigen is unknown.

Per germline, CDR1 SGHDN and CDR2 FVKESK. Losses at the gene ends were 4 bases for V and 3 bases for J; bases not matched to a gene: 3. The CDR3 runs to 14 residues. Produced via immunoSEQ multiplex PCR; TCRdb's table is partial and in-frame only. The data contain about 76,000 clones, approximately 83% of them singletons. The timepoints at which blood was sampled were baseline, cycle 4 day 1, and cycle 7 day 1. This clonotype was obtained from an adult with an advanced solid tumor such as melanoma, head and neck, liver or kidney cancer. The rearrangement uses TRBV14 and TRBJ2-7; TRBD2 matches at 10 bases. The source material was CD4+ or CD8+ T cells sorted from blood, sampled in a trial of the OX40 agonist ivuxolimab. The CDR3 DNA sequence: TGTGCCAGCAGCCCTCGGACTAGCGGCTACGAGCAGTACTTC. Encoded protein: CASSPRTSGYEQYF.